There are a few counts of the clone carrying this TCR beta chain. Authors' analysis steps: The authors estimated nucleated cell counts from reference gene primer amplification. Sequenced by immunoSEQ multiplex PCR; TCRdb stores in-frame clones only, minus some. V, J and clone size derive from that table, while D and trimming were established from the DNA sequence. The sample has roughly 140,000 clones; around 80% are singletons. These data belong to a study of blood T cell repertoires in COVID-19. Overall study: The United States, Italy and Spain provided the acute and convalescent COVID-19 samples.

Between the trimmed V and J ends, which lost 3 bases and 0 bases, there was a span of 11 bases. The CDR3 has 16 residues. Per germline, CDR1 KGHSH and CDR2 LQKENI. Sequenced material: peripheral blood. The rearrangement uses TRBV18 and TRBJ2-2, with D uncertain. The source is an elderly woman in a cohort sampled during active or convalescent COVID-19. The CDR3 nucleotides read TGTGCCAGCTCACCGGAACGACTCGCGAACACCGGGGAGCTGTTTTTT. Protein product: CASSPERLANTGELFF.